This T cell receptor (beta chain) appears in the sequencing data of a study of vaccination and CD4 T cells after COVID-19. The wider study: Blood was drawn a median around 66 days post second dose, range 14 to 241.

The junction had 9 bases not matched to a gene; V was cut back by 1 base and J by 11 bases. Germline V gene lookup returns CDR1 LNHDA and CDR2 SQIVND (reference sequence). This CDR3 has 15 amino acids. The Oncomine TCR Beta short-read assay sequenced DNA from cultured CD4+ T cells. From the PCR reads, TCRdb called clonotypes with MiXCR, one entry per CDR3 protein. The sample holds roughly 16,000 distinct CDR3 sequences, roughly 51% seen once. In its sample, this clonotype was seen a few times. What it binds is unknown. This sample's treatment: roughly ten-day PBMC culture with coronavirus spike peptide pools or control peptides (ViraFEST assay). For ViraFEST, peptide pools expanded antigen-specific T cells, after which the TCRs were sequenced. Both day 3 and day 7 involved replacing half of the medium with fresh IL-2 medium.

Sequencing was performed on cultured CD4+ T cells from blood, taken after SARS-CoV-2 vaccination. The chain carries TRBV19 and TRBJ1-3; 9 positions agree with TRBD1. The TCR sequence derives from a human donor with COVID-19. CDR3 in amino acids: CASSIGGLGTGSIYF. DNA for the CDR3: TGTGCCAGTAGTATAGGGGGACTGGGGACAGGGTCCATATATTTT.